This is a list of T cell receptor beta chains from one sample in a study of blood T cell repertoires in COVID-19. The repertoire was sequenced with immunoSEQ multiplex PCR; TCRdb's copy has only in-frame clones and lacks some. The table shows 90,000 or so clones, with around four fifths occurring only once. The source material was peripheral blood. The receptors originated from a human donor in a cohort sampled during active COVID-19. Both conserved end residues are part of each CDR3. The D gene is left open where the match is weak. The size entry is marked missing in some rows and otherwise reads once, few, many or a size class.

d_call j_call v_call clone_size cdr3_aa cdr3_nt
. TRBJ2-3 TRBV18 many CASSPPEGSDTQYF TGTGCCAGCTCACCACCGGAGGGGTCGGATACGCAGTATTTT
. TRBJ1-6 TRBV7-9 few CASSLTGPDSPLHF TGTGCCAGCAGCTTAACAGGACCCGATTCACCCCTCCACTTT
. TRBJ1-2 TRBV20-1 once CSAGRDYGYTF TGCAGTGCTGGGCGAGACTATGGCTACACCTTC
. TRBJ2-3 TRBV19 . CASSSWRGQLQYF TGTGCCAGTAGTTCCTGGAGGGGGCAGTTGCAGTATTTT
. TRBJ2-1 TRBV6-2/TRBV6-3 once CASSSLGALDRLYNEQFF TGTGCCAGCAGTTCTTTGGGGGCCCTCGACAGGCTATACAATGAGCAGTTCTTC
. TRBJ1-2 TRBV27 . CASSPFETRTAYGYTF TGTGCCAGCAGTCCATTCGAAACACGGACAGCCTATGGCTACACCTTC
TRBD1 TRBJ2-7 TRBV6-5 once CASSYSWTGREYF TGTGCCAGCAGTTACTCTTGGACAGGCCGCGAGTACTTC
TRBD2 TRBJ2-5 TRBV9 once CASSASGRGETQYF TGTGCCAGCAGCGCCAGCGGGAGAGGAGAGACCCAGTACTTC
TRBD2 TRBJ2-1 TRBV5-1 . CASSPGVGLAALRYNEQFF TGCGCCAGCAGCCCCGGAGTAGGACTAGCGGCCTTAAGATACAATGAGCAGTTCTTC
. TRBJ2-1 TRBV30 . CAWRSPGQKHEQFF TGTGCCTGGAGGTCACCGGGACAAAAACATGAGCAGTTCTTC